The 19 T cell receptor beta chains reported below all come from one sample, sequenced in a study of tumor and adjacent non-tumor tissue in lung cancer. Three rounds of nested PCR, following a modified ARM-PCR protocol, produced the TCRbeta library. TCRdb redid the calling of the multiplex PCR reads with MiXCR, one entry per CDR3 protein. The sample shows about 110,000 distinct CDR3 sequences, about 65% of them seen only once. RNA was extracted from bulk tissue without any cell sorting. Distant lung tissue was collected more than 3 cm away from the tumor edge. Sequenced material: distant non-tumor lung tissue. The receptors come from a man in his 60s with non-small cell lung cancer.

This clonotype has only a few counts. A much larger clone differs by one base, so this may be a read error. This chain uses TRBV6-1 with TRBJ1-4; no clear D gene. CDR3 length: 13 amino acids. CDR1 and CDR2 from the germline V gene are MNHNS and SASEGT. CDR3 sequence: CANSESGNGKLFF. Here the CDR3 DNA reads TGTGCCAACAGTGAATCGGGGAACGGAAAACTGTTTTTT.

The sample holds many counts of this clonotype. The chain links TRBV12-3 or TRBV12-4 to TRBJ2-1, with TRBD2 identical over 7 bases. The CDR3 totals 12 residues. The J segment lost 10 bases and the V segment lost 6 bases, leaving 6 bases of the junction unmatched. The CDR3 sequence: CASSLRSGEQFF. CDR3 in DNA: TGTGCCAGCAGCCTCCGTAGCGGGGAGCAGTTCTTC.

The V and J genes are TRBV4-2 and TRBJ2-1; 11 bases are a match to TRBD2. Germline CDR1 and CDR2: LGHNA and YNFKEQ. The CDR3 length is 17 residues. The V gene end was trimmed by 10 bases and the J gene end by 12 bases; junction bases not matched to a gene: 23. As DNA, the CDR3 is TGTGCCACCAGTGGCAGGGGTCGACTAGCGGGAAGGATTGGGCAGTTCTTC. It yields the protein CATSGRGRLAGRIGQFF.

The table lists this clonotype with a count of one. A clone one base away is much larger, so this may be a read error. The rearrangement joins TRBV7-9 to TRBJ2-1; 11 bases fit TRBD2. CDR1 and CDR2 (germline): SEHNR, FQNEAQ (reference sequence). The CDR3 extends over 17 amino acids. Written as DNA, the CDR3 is TGTGCCAGCAGCCCTACTAGCGGGAGTTTTTCCTACAGTGAGCAGTTCTTC. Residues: CASSPTSGSFSYSEQFF.

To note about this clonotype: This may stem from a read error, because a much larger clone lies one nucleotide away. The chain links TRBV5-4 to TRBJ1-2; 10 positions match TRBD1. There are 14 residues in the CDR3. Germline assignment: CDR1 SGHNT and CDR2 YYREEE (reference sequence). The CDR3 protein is CTSSAGTGDLGYTF. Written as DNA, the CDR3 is TGTACCAGCAGCGCCGGGACAGGGGACCTTGGCTACACCTTC.

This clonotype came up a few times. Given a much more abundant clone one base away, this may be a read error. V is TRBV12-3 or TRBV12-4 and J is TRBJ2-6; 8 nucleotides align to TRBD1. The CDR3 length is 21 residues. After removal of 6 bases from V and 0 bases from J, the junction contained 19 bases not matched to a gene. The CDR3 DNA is TGTGCCAGCAGCATCAGAGGACAGGGTGCCCCCCGCAGCTCTGGGGCCAACGTCCTGACTTTC. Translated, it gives CASSIRGQGAPRSSGANVLTF.

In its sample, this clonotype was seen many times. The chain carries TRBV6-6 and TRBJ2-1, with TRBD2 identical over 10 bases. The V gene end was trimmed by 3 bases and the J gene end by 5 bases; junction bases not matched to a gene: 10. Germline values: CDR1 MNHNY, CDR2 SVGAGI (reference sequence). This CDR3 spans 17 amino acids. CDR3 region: CASSYGTRLAGNNEQFF. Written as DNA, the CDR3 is TGTGCCAGCAGTTATGGGACCAGACTAGCGGGCAACAATGAGCAGTTCTTC.

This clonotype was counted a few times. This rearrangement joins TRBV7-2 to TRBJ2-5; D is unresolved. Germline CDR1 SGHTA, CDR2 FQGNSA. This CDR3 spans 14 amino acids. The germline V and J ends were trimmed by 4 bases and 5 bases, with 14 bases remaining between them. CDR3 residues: CASSSSPSGETQYF. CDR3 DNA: TGTGCCAGCAGCTCGTCCCCCTCTGGGGAGACCCAGTACTTC.

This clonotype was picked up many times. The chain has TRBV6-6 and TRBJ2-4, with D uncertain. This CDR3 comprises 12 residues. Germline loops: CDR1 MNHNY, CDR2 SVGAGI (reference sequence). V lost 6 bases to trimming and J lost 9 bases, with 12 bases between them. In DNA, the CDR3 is TGTGCCAGCAGCCACCCGAGAGCCATTCAGTACTTC. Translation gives CASSHPRAIQYF.

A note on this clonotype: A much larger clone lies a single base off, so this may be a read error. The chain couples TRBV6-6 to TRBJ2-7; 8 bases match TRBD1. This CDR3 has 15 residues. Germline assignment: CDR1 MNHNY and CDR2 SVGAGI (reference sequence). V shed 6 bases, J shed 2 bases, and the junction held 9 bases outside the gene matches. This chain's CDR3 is CASSRGGQEPYEQYF. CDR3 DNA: TGTGCCAGCAGCCGAGGGGGACAGGAGCCCTACGAGCAGTACTTC.

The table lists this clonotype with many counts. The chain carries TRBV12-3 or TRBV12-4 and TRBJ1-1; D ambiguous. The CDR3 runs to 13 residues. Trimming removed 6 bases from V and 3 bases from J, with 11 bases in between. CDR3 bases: TGTGCCAGCAGGTCGAAGCACTACACTGAAGCTTTCTTT. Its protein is CASRSKHYTEAFF.

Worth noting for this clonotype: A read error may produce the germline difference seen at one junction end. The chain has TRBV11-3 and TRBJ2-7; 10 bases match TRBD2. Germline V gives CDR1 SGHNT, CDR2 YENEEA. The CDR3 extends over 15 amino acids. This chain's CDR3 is CASRMASGSSYEQYF. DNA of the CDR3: TGTGCCAGTAGGATGGCTAGCGGGAGCTCATACGAGCAATACTTC.

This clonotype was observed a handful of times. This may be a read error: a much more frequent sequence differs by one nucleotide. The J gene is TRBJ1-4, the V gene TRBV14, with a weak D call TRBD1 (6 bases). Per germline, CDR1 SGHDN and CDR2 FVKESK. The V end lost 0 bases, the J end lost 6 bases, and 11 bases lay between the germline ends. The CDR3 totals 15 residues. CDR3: CASSQERTVYEKLFF. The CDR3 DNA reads TGTGCCAGCAGCCAAGAAAGGACAGTGTATGAAAAACTGTTTTTT.

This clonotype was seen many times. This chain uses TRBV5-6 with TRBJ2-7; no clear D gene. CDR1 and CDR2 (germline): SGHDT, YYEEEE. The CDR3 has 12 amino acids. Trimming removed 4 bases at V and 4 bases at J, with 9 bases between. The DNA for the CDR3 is TGTGCCAGCAGCCGACGGGTTTACGAGCAGTACTTC. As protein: CASSRRVYEQYF.

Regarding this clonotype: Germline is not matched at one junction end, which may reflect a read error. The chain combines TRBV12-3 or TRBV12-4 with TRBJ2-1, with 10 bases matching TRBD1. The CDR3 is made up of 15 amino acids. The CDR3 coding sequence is TGCGCCAGCATTGCCCGGGACAGGGGTTACAATGAGCAGTTCTTC. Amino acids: CASIARDRGYNEQFF.

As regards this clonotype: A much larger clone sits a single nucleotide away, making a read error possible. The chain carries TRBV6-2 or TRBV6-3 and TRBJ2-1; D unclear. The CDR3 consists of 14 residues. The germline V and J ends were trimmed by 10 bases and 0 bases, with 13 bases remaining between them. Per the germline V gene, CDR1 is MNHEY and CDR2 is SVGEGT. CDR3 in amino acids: CANSPSASYNEQFF. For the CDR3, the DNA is TGTGCCAACAGCCCCAGTGCCTCCTACAATGAGCAGTTCTTC.

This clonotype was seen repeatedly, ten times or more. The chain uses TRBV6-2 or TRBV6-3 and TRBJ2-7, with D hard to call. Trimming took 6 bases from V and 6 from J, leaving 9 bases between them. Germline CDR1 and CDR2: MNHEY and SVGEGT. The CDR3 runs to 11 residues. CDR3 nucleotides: TGTGCCAGCAGACGGGCGAGCGAGCAGTACTTC. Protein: CASRRASEQYF.

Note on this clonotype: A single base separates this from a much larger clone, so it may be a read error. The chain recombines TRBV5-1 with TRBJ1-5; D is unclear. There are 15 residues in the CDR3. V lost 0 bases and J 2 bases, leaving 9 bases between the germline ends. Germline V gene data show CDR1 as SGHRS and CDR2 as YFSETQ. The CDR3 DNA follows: TGCGCCAGCAGCTTGGATGGAGTGGGCAATCAGCCCCAGCATTTT. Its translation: CASSLDGVGNQPQHF.

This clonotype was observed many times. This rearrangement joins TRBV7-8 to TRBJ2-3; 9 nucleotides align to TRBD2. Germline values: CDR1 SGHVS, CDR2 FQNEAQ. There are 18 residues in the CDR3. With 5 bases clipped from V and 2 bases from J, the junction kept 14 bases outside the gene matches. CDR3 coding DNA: TGTGCCAGCAGCCCCGAGGTAGCGGGAGTGTGGGCCACAGATACGCAGTATTTT. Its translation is CASSPEVAGVWATDTQYF.